This is a list of T cell receptor beta chains from one sample in a study of cytomegalovirus exposure and HLA in healthy donors. Data came from immunoSEQ multiplex PCR; TCRdb stores just in-frame clones and leaves some out. This table holds about 180,000 clones, roughly 82% found once. The material sequenced was PBMCs. These receptors were taken from a girl between 2 and 10 years old in good health and CMV-seropositive. Each CDR3 is given with its conserved first and last residue. A D gene is named only where the DNA matches it firmly. Clone size is not always given. Where it is, it says once, few, many or a class for expanded clones.

TRBD1	TRBJ1-1	TRBV7-2	-	CASSLYPNSGTGSFF	TGTGCCAGCAGCTTATATCCGAATTCCGGGACAGGGTCTTTCTTT
TRBD2	TRBJ2-3	TRBV2	few	CAIGGGLTDTQYF	TGTGCCATCGGGGGGGGGTTAACAGATACGCAGTATTTT
-	TRBJ1-1	TRBV30	-	CAWSWAGQNTEAFF	TGTGCCTGGAGTTGGGCAGGGCAGAACACTGAAGCTTTCTTT
-	TRBJ1-5	TRBV15	-	CATSRGHREGAYSNQPQHF	TGTGCCACCAGCAGAGGTCACAGGGAGGGTGCCTATAGCAATCAGCCCCAGCATTTT
TRBD2	TRBJ2-1	TRBV6-5	-	CASSPVAGGENEQFF	TGTGCCAGCAGTCCCGTAGCGGGAGGGGAGAATGAGCAGTTCTTC
-	TRBJ2-7	TRBV30	-	CAWSLRLILGNEQYF	TGTGCCTGGAGTCTCAGACTCATCTTAGGAAACGAGCAGTACTTC
-	TRBJ2-1	TRBV5-8	-	CASSRDAAGFGNEQFF	TGTGCCAGCAGTCGGGACGCCGCGGGGTTTGGGAATGAGCAGTTCTTC
-	TRBJ2-1	TRBV12-5	-	CASGLSRDVEQFF	TGTGCTAGTGGTTTGTCGCGGGATGTTGAGCAGTTCTTC
-	TRBJ2-7	TRBV2	-	CASSSDTYEQYF	TGTGCCAGCAGTTCCGACACCTACGAGCAGTACTTC
-	TRBJ1-2	TRBV6-1	once	CASSAGLSYGYTF	TGTGCCAGCAGTGCGGGATTGAGCTATGGCTACACCTTC
TRBD1	TRBJ2-7	TRBV25-1	-	CASSGTGGYEQYF	TGTGCCAGCTCTGGCACAGGGGGCTACGAGCAGTACTTC
-	TRBJ2-1	TRBV9	-	CASSVGRSWNEQFF	TGTGCCAGCAGCGTAGGGCGGTCCTGGAATGAGCAGTTCTTC
TRBD2	TRBJ2-3	TRBV28	-	CASSPVAGGVTDTQYF	TGTGCCAGCAGTCCCGTGGCGGGAGGGGTAACAGATACGCAGTATTTT
TRBD2	TRBJ2-7	TRBV6-6	-	CASSYSNPSRGDEQYF	TGTGCCAGCAGTTACTCGAACCCGTCACGGGGGGACGAGCAGTACTTC
TRBD1	TRBJ2-1	TRBV12-5	-	CASGLTGGYNEQFF	TGTGCTAGTGGCCTGACAGGGGGATACAATGAGCAGTTCTTC
-	TRBJ2-1	TRBV12-5	-	CASGLGPEQFF	TGTGCTAGTGGTTTGGGGCCGGAGCAGTTCTTC
TRBD1	TRBJ1-6	TRBV15	-	CATSIGTEASPLHF	TGTGCCACCAGCATTGGGACAGAAGCTTCACCCCTCCACTTT
-	TRBJ2-6	TRBV6-4	-	CASSAISGANVLTF	TGTGCCAGCAGTGCAATCTCTGGGGCCAACGTCCTGACTTTC
-	TRBJ2-2	TRBV4-2	-	CASSQDYRTGELFF	TGTGCCAGCAGCCAAGACTACCGCACCGGGGAGCTGTTTTTT
TRBD2	TRBJ2-7	TRBV30	-	CAWRGLAGTYEQYF	TGTGCCTGGCGCGGACTAGCGGGAACCTACGAGCAGTACTTC
-	TRBJ2-7	TRBV5-1	-	CASSLKDPEGYEQYF	TGCGCCAGCAGCTTAAAAGACCCGGAGGGCTACGAGCAGTACTTC
-	TRBJ1-6	TRBV5-4	once	CASSLNPSGRDSPLHF	TGTGCCAGCAGCTTAAATCCCTCTGGTCGGGATTCACCCCTCCACTTT
TRBD1	TRBJ1-2	TRBV7-6	few	CASSPTGGIGYTF	TGTGCCAGCAGCCCCACAGGGGGCATTGGCTACACCTTC
TRBD2	TRBJ2-7	TRBV4-2	-	CASSQMLAGLSYEQYF	TGTGCCAGCAGCCAGATGCTAGCGGGATTGTCCTACGAGCAGTACTTC
-	TRBJ2-3	TRBV4-2	-	CASSDMGGASTDTQYF	TGTGCCAGCAGCGATATGGGCGGGGCTAGCACAGATACGCAGTATTTT
-	TRBJ1-2	TRBV2	-	CASSGREGCGYTF	TGTGCCAGCAGTGGCAGGGAGGGCTGTGGCTACACCTTC
TRBD1	TRBJ1-5	TRBV2	few	CASSETGGNQPQHF	TGTGCCAGCAGTGAGACAGGGGGCAATCAGCCCCAGCATTTT
-	TRBJ1-2	TRBV30	-	CAWSVGGGANYGYTF	TGTGCCTGGAGTGTAGGCGGGGGCGCAAATTATGGCTACACCTTC
-	TRBJ2-7	TRBV6-6	-	CASSYMTGIYEQYF	TGTGCCAGCAGTTACATGACAGGCATCTACGAGCAGTACTTC
-	TRBJ2-7	TRBV5-4	-	CASSFGALDRQFSYEQYF	TGTGCCAGCAGCTTTGGGGCCCTAGATAGACAGTTTTCCTACGAGCAGTACTTC
-	TRBJ2-7	TRBV5-4	-	CAGALGEEVEQYF	TGTGCCGGGGCTCTCGGGGAGGAGGTCGAGCAGTACTTC
-	TRBJ2-5	TRBV5-4	once	CASSPDEGVQETQYF	TGTGCCAGCAGCCCGGACGAGGGGGTTCAAGAGACCCAGTACTTC
TRBD1	TRBJ1-2	TRBV5-8	-	CANVRGDRETYGYTF	TGTGCCAACGTCCGCGGGGACAGGGAGACCTATGGCTACACCTTC
TRBD2	TRBJ2-1	TRBV7-2	-	CASSPGAGYYNEQFF	TGTGCCAGCAGCCCTGGAGCGGGATACTACAATGAGCAGTTCTTC
-	TRBJ2-7	TRBV6-5	-	CASSYSARSTSYEQYF	TGTGCCAGCAGTTACTCGGCCCGTAGCACGTCCTACGAGCAGTACTTC
-	TRBJ2-7	TRBV5-1	-	CASSSGYEQYF	TGCGCCAGCAGCTCCGGGTACGAGCAGTACTTC
-	TRBJ2-1	TRBV6-6	-	CASSYSTGVDEQFF	TGTGCCAGCAGTTACTCGACGGGGGTAGATGAGCAGTTCTTC
-	TRBJ2-5	TRBV7-8	-	CASSLGRWNVRGQETQYF	TGTGCCAGCAGCTTAGGGCGGTGGAACGTCCGCGGGCAAGAGACCCAGTACTTC
-	TRBJ1-4	TRBV7-9	-	CASSSREKLFF	TGTGCCAGCAGCTCGAGAGAAAAACTGTTTTTT
-	TRBJ1-1	TRBV5-1	-	CASSPLVQGPMNTEAFF	TGCGCCAGCAGCCCGTTGGTACAGGGACCCATGAACACTGAAGCTTTCTTT
TRBD1	TRBJ1-1	TRBV6-6	-	CASSPATGGGNTEAFF	TGTGCCAGCAGTCCGGCGACAGGGGGCGGGAACACTGAAGCTTTCTTT
-	TRBJ2-2	TRBV19	-	CASSMRRPNTGELFF	TGTGCCAGTAGTATGCGGCGGCCGAACACCGGGGAGCTGTTTTTT
TRBD1	TRBJ1-2	TRBV25-1	-	CASSNAGQGGQGYTF	TGTGCCAGCAGTAACGCCGGACAGGGAGGCCAAGGCTACACCTTC
-	TRBJ2-7	TRBV27	-	CASSPPFSYEQYF	TGTGCCAGCAGTCCCCCGTTCAGCTACGAGCAGTACTTC
TRBD1	TRBJ1-3	TRBV5-5	-	CASSFGTGDNGNTIYF	TGTGCCAGCAGCTTTGGAACAGGGGATAATGGAAACACCATATATTTT
TRBD1	TRBJ2-7	TRBV6-1	-	CASSEEGQGIPYEQYF	TGTGCCAGCAGTGAGGAGGGACAGGGAATTCCCTACGAGCAGTACTTC
-	TRBJ1-6	TRBV7-3	-	CASSLISGGNSPLHF	TGTGCCAGCAGCTTAATATCCGGGGGTAATTCACCCCTCCACTTT
TRBD2	TRBJ2-5	TRBV7-3	-	CASSLTGAGGQETQYF	TGTGCCAGCAGCTTAACCGGAGCGGGAGGGCAAGAGACCCAGTACTTC
TRBD1	TRBJ2-1	TRBV5-5	once	CASSPNRQGWDEQFF	TGTGCCAGCAGCCCAAACAGACAGGGCTGGGATGAGCAGTTCTTC
-	TRBJ2-3	TRBV2	-	CASNHKFTDTQYF	TGCGCCAGCAACCACAAGTTCACAGATACGCAGTATTTT
-	TRBJ1-6	TRBV19	-	CATPSEMNSPLHF	TGTGCCACCCCTTCCGAGATGAATTCACCCCTCCACTTT
TRBD1	TRBJ2-7	TRBV29-1	-	CSALMRDSSYEQYF	TGCAGCGCCCTTATGAGGGACAGCTCCTACGAGCAGTACTTC
-	TRBJ1-6	TRBV2	-	CASSEKGARNSPLHF	TGTGCCAGCAGTGAAAAAGGGGCGCGCAATTCACCCCTCCACTTT
-	TRBJ1-6	TRBV5-4	-	CASSLDGSYNSPLHF	TGTGCCAGCAGCTTAGACGGGTCCTATAATTCACCCCTCCACTTT